A single sample is the source of the 20 T cell receptor beta chains below, sequenced in a study of blood T cell repertoires in COVID-19. TCRdb's copy holds only in-frame clones and misses some; the assay was immunoSEQ multiplex PCR. Of about 440,000 clones in the sample, about 85% were seen once. The sample taken for sequencing was PBMCs or T cells enriched from blood (not recorded which). The receptors derive from a young woman with acute COVID-19.

The chain combines TRBV11-3 with TRBJ2-7, with 8 bases aligning to TRBD1. J was trimmed by 3 bases and V by 1 base; bases with no gene match: 20. Germline V gives CDR1 SGHNT, CDR2 YENEEA. This CDR3 is built from 20 residues. The CDR3 sequence: CASSLVLGRGLIATNYEQYF. Written as DNA, the CDR3 is TGTGCCAGCAGCTTAGTTCTGGGCAGGGGGCTTATAGCGACCAACTACGAGCAGTACTTC.

This chain uses TRBV6-5 with TRBJ1-2; D perhaps matches TRBD1 (6 bases). Germline CDR1 reads MNHEY; CDR2 reads SVGAGI. Trimming took 8 bases from V and 5 from J, leaving 15 bases between them. CDR3 size: 13 residues. The chain's CDR3 is CASVIDRLYGYTF. DNA of the CDR3: TGTGCCAGCGTAATCGACAGGCTATATGGCTACACCTTC.

The chain has TRBV11-2 and TRBJ2-4; D may be TRBD1 (6 bases). Germline CDR1 reads SGHAT; CDR2 reads FQNNGV. The V gene lost 8 bases and the J gene lost 0 bases, with 17 bases spanning the gap. The CDR3 contains 16 residues. CDR3 sequence reads: CASGIGTTLAKNIQYF. The CDR3 DNA sequence: TGTGCCAGCGGCATCGGGACAACACTAGCCAAAAACATTCAGTACTTC.

This clone appeared a few times. The V gene is TRBV28, the J gene TRBJ1-1; D remains ambiguous. CDR3 length: 15 amino acids. Germline V lookup: CDR1 MDHEN, CDR2 SYDVKM. V was trimmed by 5 bases and J by 0 bases, leaving 13 bases between them. Written as DNA, the CDR3 is TGTGCCAGCAGTAGCGGCGGATCCATGAACACTGAAGCTTTCTTT. Translation gives CASSSGGSMNTEAFF.

The chain recombines TRBV18 with TRBJ1-5; D gene ambiguous. The CDR3 totals 14 residues. The germline V gene has CDR1 KGHSH and CDR2 LQKENI. The V end lost 3 bases, the J end lost 1 base, and 7 bases lay between the germline ends. The CDR3 sequence: CASSPVRSNQPQHF. Written as DNA, the CDR3 is TGTGCCAGCTCACCGGTGAGGAGCAATCAGCCCCAGCATTTT.

This sequence joins TRBV3-1 (or the pseudogene TRBV3-2) and TRBJ2-7; 15 bases map to TRBD2. Germline trimming cut 4 bases from V and 5 bases from J; bases unmatched to any gene: 6. Germline CDR1 and CDR2: LGHDT and YNNKEL (reference sequence). The CDR3 totals 16 residues. The CDR3 sequence: CASSLGLAGGPDEQYF. The CDR3 DNA reads TGTGCCAGCAGCCTTGGACTAGCGGGAGGGCCCGACGAGCAGTACTTC.

The CDR3 nucleotides are TGTGCCAGCAGCCAGGACAGGGATGGCTACACCTTC. Its protein product is CASSQDRDGYTF. The gene calls are TRBV7-9 and TRBJ1-2; TRBD1 matches 8 bases. This CDR3 is 12 amino acids long. With V trimmed by 5 bases and J by 6 bases, 2 bases remained unmatched. Germline CDR1 SEHNR, CDR2 FQNEAQ (reference sequence).

V is TRBV7-2 and J is TRBJ2-4; 11 nucleotides align to TRBD2. This CDR3 is built from 13 residues. Germline V gives CDR1 SGHTA, CDR2 FQGNSA. V shed 5 bases and J 7 bases; nucleotides not matched to a gene: 1. DNA for the CDR3: TGTGCCAGCAGCCGGACTAGCGGGAACATTCAGTACTTC. Residues: CASSRTSGNIQYF.

This chain joins TRBV18 and TRBJ2-7; D ambiguous. Germline V gene lookup returns CDR1 KGHSH and CDR2 LQKENI. This CDR3 has 13 amino acids. Between the trimmed V and J ends, which lost 5 bases and 0 bases, there was a span of 8 bases. The CDR3 DNA sequence: TGTGCCAGCTCATTGTCTAGCTCCTACGAGCAGTACTTC. It translates to CASSLSSSYEQYF.

The V gene is TRBV5-1, the J gene TRBJ1-1; a possible D gene is TRBD1 (6 bases). Between the trimmed V and J ends, which lost 0 bases and 4 bases, there was a span of 10 bases. This CDR3 contains 14 residues. Per germline, CDR1 SGHRS and CDR2 YFSETQ. The CDR3 DNA sequence: TGCGCCAGCAGCTTGGACAGGGTGAGCACTGAAGCTTTCTTT. Its translation: CASSLDRVSTEAFF. Using reference TRBV5-1 and TRBJ1-1 for the parts outside the CDR3, the full variable domain is KAGVTQTPRYLIKTRGQQVTLSCSPISGHRSVSWYQQTPGQGLQFLFEYFSETQRNKGNFPGRFSGRQFSNSRSEMNVSTLELGDSALYLCASSLDRVSTEAFFGQGTRLTVV.

V usage is TRBV28 and J usage is TRBJ1-2; TRBD1 matches at 8 bases. V lost 9 bases to trimming and J lost 7 bases; unmatched junction nucleotides: 10. Germline CDR1 MDHEN, CDR2 SYDVKM. This CDR3 spans 13 amino acids. The CDR3 coding sequence is TGTGCCAGTTCCGGGAACAGGGGGTTTGGCTACACCTTC. Residues: CASSGNRGFGYTF.

The chain carries TRBV4-1 and TRBJ2-1, with 7 bases lining up with TRBD1. Losses at the gene ends were 4 bases for V and 6 bases for J; bases not matched to a gene: 3. The CDR3 extends over 13 amino acids. Germline V CDR1 and CDR2: MGHRA, YSYEKL. The CDR3 loop reads CASSPDRVNEQFF. CDR3 nucleotide sequence: TGCGCCAGCAGCCCAGACAGGGTCAATGAGCAGTTCTTC.

The J gene is TRBJ2-3, the V gene TRBV9; maybe TRBD1 (6 bases). V lost 4 bases to trimming and J lost 2 bases, with 14 bases between them. Germline loops: CDR1 SGDLS, CDR2 YYNGEE. The CDR3 contains 15 residues. The CDR3 reads CASSPQTGLTDTQYF. The CDR3 region has the DNA TGTGCCAGCAGCCCTCAGACAGGCCTCACAGATACGCAGTATTTT.

The V gene is TRBV5-4, the J gene TRBJ1-2; TRBD1 agrees at 7 bases. Looked up from germline, CDR1 is SGHNT and CDR2 is YYREEE (reference sequence). CDR3 length: 13 amino acids. Trimming cost V 5 bases and J 6 bases; bases outside gene matches: 7. This CDR3 reads CASSTDRVDGYTF. CDR3 nucleotide sequence: TGTGCCAGCAGTACAGACAGGGTCGATGGCTACACCTTC. Full variable domain (outside the CDR3, taken from reference TRBV5-4 and TRBJ1-2): ETGVTQSPTHLIKTRGQQVTLRCSSQSGHNTVSWYQQALGQGPQFIFQYYREEENGRGNFPPRFSGLQFPNYSSELNVNALELDDSALYLCASSTDRVDGYTFGSGTRLTVV.

Of note for this clone: Other DNA sequences of this sample code for an identical CDR3. J is TRBJ2-1 and V is TRBV18; possible D gene TRBD1, 6 bases. The germline V gene encodes CDR1 KGHSH and CDR2 LQKENI. The CDR3 spans 15 residues. With 3 bases removed from V and 4 bases from J, the gap between germline ends came to 13 bases. The CDR3 spells CASSPGQGSYNEQFF. CDR3 in DNA: TGTGCCAGCTCACCGGGTCAGGGGTCTTACAATGAGCAGTTCTTC.

The J gene is TRBJ2-5, the V gene TRBV12-3 or TRBV12-4, with D possibly TRBD1 on 5 matching bases. V shed 6 bases and J shed 2 bases, with 10 bases lying between them. The CDR3 loop spans 13 amino acids. CDR3 DNA: TGTGCCAGCAGGAAGGGGTGGCAAGAGACCCAGTACTTC. Its protein product is CASRKGWQETQYF.

The chain employs TRBV28 and TRBJ2-1, with 8 bases that match TRBD2. The CDR3 length is 15 residues. The J segment lost 6 bases and the V segment lost 4 bases, leaving 8 bases of the junction unmatched. CDR1 and CDR2 from the germline V gene are MDHEN and SYDVKM. CDR3 protein: CASSWDSGTGNEQFF. The DNA for the CDR3 is TGTGCCAGCAGTTGGGATAGCGGGACTGGCAATGAGCAGTTCTTC.

The chain couples TRBV6-6 to TRBJ1-4; maybe TRBD1 (6 bases). The CDR3 consists of 13 residues. CDR1 is MNHNY, CDR2 SVGAGI, per germline (reference sequence). V was cut by 7 bases and J by 1 base, with 7 bases left in between. The CDR3 DNA is TGTGCCAGCAAGGGACAAACTAATGAAAAACTGTTTTTT. Translation: CASKGQTNEKLFF.

This chain joins TRBV28 and TRBJ2-2; D is perhaps TRBD2 (5 bases). The CDR3 has 14 amino acids. Germline V CDR1 and CDR2: MDHEN, SYDVKM. V lost 10 bases, J lost 7 bases, and 19 bases lay in between. CDR3 protein: CATVGPRGFGELFF. The CDR3 region has the DNA TGTGCCACCGTAGGGCCTAGAGGGTTCGGGGAGCTGTTTTTT. The complete variable domain, with remaining parts taken from reference TRBV28 and TRBJ2-2, reads DVKVTQSSRYLVKRTGEKVFLECVQDMDHENMFWYRQDPGLGLRLIYFSYDVKMKEKGDIPEGYSVSREKKERFSLILESASTNQTSMYLCATVGPRGFGELFFGEGSRLTVL.

This rearrangement joins TRBV5-4 to TRBJ2-3; TRBD1 matches 11 bases. The CDR3 contains 15 residues. After removal of 0 bases from V and 4 bases from J, the junction contained 1 base not matched to a gene. Germline CDR1 SGHNT, CDR2 YYREEE (reference sequence). In DNA, the CDR3 is TGTGCCAGCAGCTTGGGGACAGGGGGCCCAGATACGCAGTATTTT. Translating gives CASSLGTGGPDTQYF.